In this sample, the clone carrying this TCR beta chain turned up a few times. CDR1 is SGHVS, CDR2 FNYEAQ, per germline. The CDR3 is made up of 13 amino acids. Trimming removed 4 bases from V and 3 bases from J, with 10 bases in between. The data are from a study of Ad26.COV2.S vaccination and SARS-CoV-2 variants. Treatment of the sample: about 20 received Ad26.COV2.S at low or high dose, single or two shots; roughly five received placebo; per-sample allocation not given. At day 63 after the first vaccine or placebo injection, samples were drawn. TCRdb's table, derived via immunoSEQ multiplex PCR, lists solely in-frame clones and lacks some. The sample gives some 290,000 clones, more than 70% of which show up once; more than 1.5% is in the top ten.

The TCR comes from a person aged 18 to 59 who received the Ad26.COV2.S COVID-19 vaccine or a placebo. This specimen consisted of peripheral blood, obtained in a trial of Ad26.COV2.S vaccine versus placebo. J is TRBJ2-7 and V is TRBV7-6; D is perhaps TRBD1 (6 bases). CDR3 nucleotides: TGTGCCAGCAGCTCCGGGACACTCTACGAGCAGTACTTC. Translating it yields CASSSGTLYEQYF.